This T cell receptor beta chain is from a study of regulatory T cells in long-lasting Graves disease. Germline V lookup: CDR1 SNHLY, CDR2 FYNNEI. The ends lost 10 bases at V and 4 bases at J; junction bases unmatched: 7. CDR3 length: 14 amino acids. The TCR beta library used iRepertoire HTBI primers with Arm-PCR amplification of CDR3. TCRdb analysed the multiplex PCR reads with MiXCR anew, one entry per CDR3 protein. The sample lists 400,000 to 550,000 distinct CDR3 sequences; 16% were seen once. Many counts were recorded for this clonotype. Its target is not known. The time point denotes: newly diagnosed GD, antithyroid drugs for less than 3 months. PBMCs were the source of the RNA used for TCR sequencing. General study results and limits: Tissue studied was limited to peripheral blood, excluding thyroid tissue.

In addition, the sample was reused for a study of T cells in Graves' hyperthyroidism and ophthalmopathy.

This clonotype originated in a woman in her late teens or twenties with Graves disease. The chain joins TRBV2 to TRBJ2-1; 10 nucleotides align to TRBD2. The sequences come from peripheral blood mononuclear cells (PBMCs), collected at new diagnosis, from a patient treated with antithyroid drugs. CDR3 in DNA: TGTGCCACCACCGGGACTAGCGCGTACAATGAGCAGTTCTTC. Amino acids: CATTGTSAYNEQFF. Supplemented by reference TRBV2 and TRBJ2-1, the full variable domain reads EPEVTQTPSHQVTQMGQEVILRCVPISNHLYFYWYRQILGQKVEFLVSFYNNEISEKSEIFDDQFSVERPDGSNFTLKIRSTKLEDSAMYFCATTGTSAYNEQFFGPGTRLTVL.